The 25 T cell receptor beta chains given below trace back to one sample, sequenced in a study of regulatory T cells in long-lasting Graves disease. Time point described: persistent/refractory GD, antithyroid drugs over 5 years with positive TRAb. There was RNA extracted from PBMCs, and the TCR library was made from it. In building TCR beta libraries, iRepertoire HTBI primers were used together with Arm-PCR of CDR3 regions. From the multiplex PCR reads, TCRdb called clonotypes with MiXCR, one entry per CDR3 protein. Of nearly 350,000 distinct CDR3 sequences in the sample, about 20% were seen once. Sequencing used peripheral blood mononuclear cells (PBMCs), obtained when the disease was refractory, from a patient treated with antithyroid drugs. These TCRs come from a female donor with Graves disease.

CDR3 sequence: CASRFTSGRYNEQFF. CDR3 in DNA: TGTGCCAGCAGGTTTACTAGCGGGAGATACAATGAGCAGTTCTTC. The chain carries TRBV27 and TRBJ2-1, with 11 bases lining up with TRBD2. The CDR3 covers 15 residues. CDR1 and CDR2 (germline): MNHEY, SMNVEV (reference sequence). J gave up 4 bases and V 6 bases, and 5 bases lay outside the gene matches.

V gene TRBV12-5 combines with J gene TRBJ1-5; D is ambiguous. The CDR3 loop spans 15 amino acids. Trimming cost V 0 bases and J 2 bases, with 8 bases left between them. CDR1 LGHNT and CDR2 FRNRAP come from the germline V gene. The CDR3 sequence is CASGLVTEGNQPQHF. Here the CDR3 DNA reads TGTGCTAGTGGTTTGGTAACAGAGGGCAATCAGCCCCAGCATTTT.

This clonotype was observed at least ten times. V gene TRBV6-1 combines with J gene TRBJ2-2; D is perhaps TRBD1 (5 bases). Per the germline V gene, CDR1 is MNHNS and CDR2 is SASEGT. There are 12 residues in the CDR3. V was pared by 8 bases and J by 7 bases, with 11 bases between. The CDR3 sequence: CASQGLNGELFF. CDR3 coding DNA: TGTGCCAGCCAGGGCCTAAACGGGGAGCTGTTTTTT.

This clonotype was found a few times. The chain combines TRBV5-1 with TRBJ1-2, with 7 bases matching TRBD1. The junction had 14 bases not matched to a gene; V was cut back by 1 base and J by 8 bases. CDR3 length: 16 amino acids. Germline CDR1 is SGHRS and CDR2 is YFSETQ. DNA for the CDR3: TGCGCCAGCAGCTTGATGATGGGACAGCGGACCCAGGGCTACACCTTC. Its protein is CASSLMMGQRTQGYTF.

This clonotype was recorded many times. V usage is TRBV3-1 and J usage is TRBJ2-7; D is uncertain. The CDR3 spans 14 residues. Germline-derived CDR1 and CDR2 are LGHDT and YNNKEL (reference sequence). Trimming took 2 bases from V and 5 from J, leaving 13 bases between them. DNA for the CDR3: TGTGCCAGCAGCCAATTGGGTAGTATGAACGAGCAGTACTTC. Translating it yields CASSQLGSMNEQYF.

This clonotype was detected only a few times. The CDR3 DNA is TGCGCCAGCAGCCAAGCGACTAATGAAAAACTGTTTTTT. Its translation: CASSQATNEKLFF. The rearrangement links TRBV4-1 to TRBJ1-4; D not resolved. Trimming removed 1 base at V and 2 bases at J, with 2 bases between. Per the germline V gene, CDR1 is MGHRA and CDR2 is YSYEKL. This CDR3 has 13 amino acids.

The rearrangement uses TRBV7-9 and TRBJ1-2; D gene ambiguous. This CDR3 is built from 15 residues. With 7 bases removed from V and 4 bases from J, the gap between germline ends came to 19 bases. The germline V gene encodes CDR1 SEHNR and CDR2 FQNEAQ (reference sequence). The CDR3 DNA is TGTGCCAGCACCGCACCAAGGGAACGCGCCTATGGCTACACCTTC. Translation gives CASTAPRERAYGYTF.

This clonotype was found many times. The chain has TRBV5-1 and TRBJ1-1; D not resolved. Germline V lookup: CDR1 SGHRS, CDR2 YFSETQ. V was trimmed by 4 bases and J by 1 base, leaving 5 bases between them. The CDR3 length is 12 residues. The CDR3 loop reads CASSKGNTEAFF. DNA for the CDR3: TGCGCCAGCAGCAAGGGGAACACTGAAGCTTTCTTT. Using reference TRBV5-1 and TRBJ1-1 for the parts outside the CDR3, the full variable domain is KAGVTQTPRYLIKTRGQQVTLSCSPISGHRSVSWYQQTPGQGLQFLFEYFSETQRNKGNFPGRFSGRQFSNSRSEMNVSTLELGDSALYLCASSKGNTEAFFGQGTRLTVV.

This clonotype occurred many times. The chain is built from TRBV29-1 and TRBJ2-7, with 9 nucleotides matching TRBD2. This CDR3 spans 14 amino acids. After removal of 5 bases from V and 5 bases from J, the junction contained 10 bases not matched to a gene. Looked up from germline, CDR1 is SQVTM and CDR2 is ANQGSEA. DNA for the CDR3: TGCAGCGTTAGGGGACTAGCAGGAAACCACGAGCAGTACTTC. As protein: CSVRGLAGNHEQYF.

Many counts were recorded for this clonotype. The chain couples TRBV12-3 or TRBV12-4 to TRBJ1-2, with TRBD1 matching over 12 bases. Losses at the gene ends were 3 bases for V and 4 bases for J; bases not matched to a gene: 3. The CDR3 covers 15 residues. This CDR3 is CASSLGQGALYGYTF. DNA of the CDR3: TGTGCCAGCAGTTTGGGACAGGGGGCCCTCTATGGCTACACCTTC.

This clonotype was recorded at least ten times. The genes are TRBV20-1 and TRBJ2-7, with TRBD1 identical over 7 bases. The germline CDR1 and CDR2 sequences are DFQATT and SNEGSKA (reference sequence). The CDR3 sequence is 17 residues long. V lost 0 bases to trimming and J lost 2 bases; unmatched junction nucleotides: 13. Here the CDR3 reads CSARDVGMTGITYEQYF. For the CDR3, the DNA is TGCAGTGCTAGAGATGTGGGGATGACAGGGATAACCTACGAGCAGTACTTC.

The chain has TRBV27 and TRBJ2-2; TRBD1 matches at 7 bases. Germline CDR1 MNHEY, CDR2 SMNVEV (reference sequence). The CDR3 runs to 15 residues. After removal of 3 bases from V and 2 bases from J, the junction contained 3 bases not matched to a gene. The CDR3 DNA reads as TGTGCCAGCAGTTTCAGGGGGATTAACACCGGGGAGCTGTTTTTT. Its protein product is CASSFRGINTGELFF.

The gene calls are TRBV19 and TRBJ1-5; D is possibly TRBD1 (6 bases). The germline V gene encodes CDR1 LNHDA and CDR2 SQIVND (reference sequence). CDR3 length: 15 amino acids. The ends were cut back, 7 bases at V and 0 bases at J, with 13 bases in the middle. The CDR3 sequence is CASTMQGFSNQPQHF. In nucleotides, the CDR3 is TGTGCCAGTACCATGCAGGGGTTTAGCAATCAGCCCCAGCATTTT.

On this clonotype itself: The conserved phenylalanine or tryptophan normally closing the CDR3 is absent here, so this likely arose from a read error. V usage is TRBV7-3 and J usage is TRBJ2-3; no clear D gene. Per germline, CDR1 SGHTA and CDR2 FQGTGA. The V end lost 8 bases, the J end lost 2 bases, and 11 bases lay between the germline ends. This CDR3 is built from 13 residues. The CDR3 is CASRNSLTDTQYL. As DNA, the CDR3 is TGTGCCAGCCGTAACTCCCTCACAGATACGCAGTATCTT.

This clonotype was seen many times. The chain uses TRBV6-1 and TRBJ1-2; 9 bases match TRBD1. Germline V gives CDR1 MNHNS, CDR2 SASEGT. The V segment lost 8 bases and the J segment 7 bases; nucleotides outside the gene matches: 11. The CDR3 contains 14 residues. The CDR3 DNA follows: TGTGCCAGCGGGACAGGGAACCATGTGGGTGGCTACACCTTC. Residues: CASGTGNHVGGYTF.

This clonotype was observed at least ten times. This chain connects TRBV6-1 to TRBJ1-5, with D unresolved. Per germline, CDR1 MNHNS and CDR2 SASEGT. There are 13 residues in the CDR3. Deletions cut 5 bases from V and 4 bases from J, with 9 bases between. The CDR3 here is CASSPTPNQPQHF. The CDR3 bases are TGTGCCAGCAGTCCGACCCCTAATCAGCCCCAGCATTTT.

This clonotype has a count of ten or more. The gene calls are TRBV7-9 and TRBJ1-4, with 8 bases identical to TRBD1. Germline V lookup: CDR1 SEHNR, CDR2 FQNEAQ (reference sequence). J was trimmed by 8 bases and V by 5 bases; bases with no gene match: 10. The CDR3 is made up of 15 amino acids. The CDR3: CASSPSRDRIEKLFF. The CDR3 DNA follows: TGTGCCAGCAGCCCGTCCCGGGACAGGATCGAAAAACTGTTTTTT.

The V gene is TRBV5-4, the J gene TRBJ2-7; tentatively, D is TRBD2 (6 bases). V was pared by 4 bases and J by 6 bases, with 17 bases between. The CDR3 contains 14 residues. The germline CDR1 and CDR2 sequences are SGHNT and YYREEE (reference sequence). The CDR3, as DNA: TGTGCCAGCAGCCTGGCAGGCGGGAACGTCGAGCAGTACTTC. Residues: CASSLAGGNVEQYF.

V is TRBV30 and J is TRBJ1-1; the match to TRBD1 covers 7 bases. The J segment lost 5 bases and the V segment lost 2 bases, leaving 5 bases of the junction unmatched. CDR3 size: 13 residues. CDR1 is GTSNPN, CDR2 SVGIG, per germline (reference sequence). The CDR3 nucleotides are TGTGCCTGGAGTTGGGGCAGGGGGACTGAAGCTTTCTTT. Translated, it gives CAWSWGRGTEAFF.

There are many counts of this clonotype. This rearrangement joins TRBV6-5 to TRBJ1-4; D not certain. CDR1 and CDR2 from the germline V gene are MNHEY and SVGAGI. The V end was cut by 0 bases, the J end by 12 bases, with 14 bases between. This CDR3 is built from 14 residues. The CDR3 spells CASSYSPFVVELFF. DNA for the CDR3: TGTGCCAGCAGTTACTCGCCCTTTGTTGTTGAACTGTTTTTT.

V gene TRBV9 combines with J gene TRBJ1-4, with 8 bases aligning to TRBD1. CDR3 size: 15 residues. V gave up 3 bases and J gave up 6 bases; unmatched junction bases: 7. The germline gives CDR1 SGDLS, CDR2 YYNGEE. CDR3 sequence (DNA): TGTGCCAGCAGCGCGACAGGGGTTGGGTATGAAAAACTGTTTTTT. Protein product: CASSATGVGYEKLFF.

This clonotype came up many times. This chain joins TRBV18 and TRBJ1-1, with 7 bases aligning to TRBD1. Germline V gene data show CDR1 as KGHSH and CDR2 as LQKENI. CDR3 size: 15 residues. The trim removed 4 bases at V and 0 bases at J, leaving 5 bases unmatched. The CDR3 DNA is TGTGCCAGCTCACACAGGGGACCGATGAACACTGAAGCTTTCTTT. Its protein product is CASSHRGPMNTEAFF. The full variable domain, rest sourced from reference TRBV18 and TRBJ1-1, is NAGVMQNPRHLVRRRGQEARLRCSPMKGHSHVYWYRQLPEEGLKFMVYLQKENIIDESGMPKERFSAEFPKEGPSILRIQQVVRGDSAAYFCASSHRGPMNTEAFFGQGTRLTVV.

This clonotype was seen repeatedly, ten times or more. The J gene is TRBJ1-2, the V gene TRBV11-1; D unresolved. This CDR3 is 15 amino acids long. V was pared by 1 base and J by 7 bases, with 16 bases between. CDR1 SGHAT and CDR2 FQDESV come from the germline V gene (reference sequence). CDR3 protein: CASSLVGGNPSGYTF. CDR3 in DNA: TGTGCCAGCAGCTTAGTTGGAGGTAACCCCAGTGGCTACACCTTC.

The table lists this clonotype with a count of one. This may stem from a read error, because a much larger clone lies one nucleotide away. The CDR3 DNA reads TGCAGCGTTGAGGTAGGGGACGGTGAAAAACTGGTTTTT. Its protein product is CSVEVGDGEKLVF. The chain couples TRBV29-1 to TRBJ1-4; TRBD1 might be the D (5 bases). There are 13 residues in the CDR3. Germline CDR1 reads SQVTM; CDR2 reads ANQGSEA.

This clonotype came up a few times. CDR3 coding DNA: TGTGCCAGCAGCCTGAGGCCGGCCGTACTAGCCAAAAACATTCAGTACTTC. Its translation: CASSLRPAVLAKNIQYF. The V and J genes are TRBV5-8 and TRBJ2-4; the D is unclear. V lost 4 bases, J lost 0 bases, and 17 bases lay in between. Germline values: CDR1 SGHTS, CDR2 YDEGEE. There are 17 residues in the CDR3.